Listed below are T cell receptor beta chains from one sample, sequenced in a study of shared clonotypes between healthy human individuals. Here immunoSEQ multiplex PCR was the method, and the copy in TCRdb shows in-frame clones only, minus some. This sample has about 520,000 clones, with approximately 81% found just once. The source material was PBMCs. All receptors derive from a woman in her 40s in good health. Some clones in this sample may be carry-over from other donors' samples. Each CDR3 is given with its conserved first and last residue. Clone size, where shown, is once, few, many, or a class for clones that have expanded.

TRBV28 - CASRGQGMNTEAFF
TRBV5-1 - CASSLQDSIPYGYTF
TRBV5-1 - CASSSDGLGTQYF
TRBV5-4 - CASSPTQGTWEQYF
TRBV19 few CASTVDSENTEAFF
TRBV7-2 once CASSLARGTSGEQYF
TRBV9 - CASSPRTVSYGYTF
TRBV7-2 - CASSNNRWGSANTEAFF
TRBV4-2 - CASSQEEGGSSYNEQFF
TRBV19 - CASSVRRNHENTEAFF
TRBV5-1 - CASKGTGNTGELFF
TRBV6-5 - CASSYSWDSGNTIYF
TRBV19 - CASSIVGPGLSPDTQYF
TRBV19 - CASSIGGWGSNQPQHF
TRBV7-3 - CASSGPGATDTQYF
TRBV7-9 - CASSYGGGERTYEQYF